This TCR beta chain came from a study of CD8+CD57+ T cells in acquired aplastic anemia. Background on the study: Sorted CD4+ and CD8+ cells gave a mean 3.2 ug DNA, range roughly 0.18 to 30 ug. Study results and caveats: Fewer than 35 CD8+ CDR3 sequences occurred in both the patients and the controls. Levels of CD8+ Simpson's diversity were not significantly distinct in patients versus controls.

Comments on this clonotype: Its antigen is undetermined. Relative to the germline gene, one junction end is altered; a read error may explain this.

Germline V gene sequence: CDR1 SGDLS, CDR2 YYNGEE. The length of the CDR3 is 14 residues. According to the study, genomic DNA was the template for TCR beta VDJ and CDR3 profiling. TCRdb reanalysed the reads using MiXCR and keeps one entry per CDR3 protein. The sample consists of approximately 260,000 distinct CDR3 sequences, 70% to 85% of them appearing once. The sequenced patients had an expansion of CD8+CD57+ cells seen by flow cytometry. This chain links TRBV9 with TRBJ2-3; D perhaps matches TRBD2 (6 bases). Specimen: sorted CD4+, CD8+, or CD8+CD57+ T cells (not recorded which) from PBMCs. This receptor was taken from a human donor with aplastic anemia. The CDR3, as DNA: TGTGCCAGCAGCTTAGCGGCCGATACGCAGTCGCTTGATTTT. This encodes CASSLAADTQSLDF.